A selection of T cell receptor beta chains follows, all from one sample in a study of PD-1 blockade in classical Hodgkin lymphoma. Sequencing used immunoSEQ multiplex PCR; TCRdb keeps in-frame clones, though not all of them. Among roughly 20,000 clones listed, over 65% were seen once. Source: peripheral blood mononuclear cells (PBMCs), taken before the fourth cycle of nivolumab. The source is a human donor with classical Hodgkin lymphoma. CDR3s include the opening cysteine and the closing phenylalanine or tryptophan. A D gene is named only where the DNA matches it firmly. Clone size is given for some rows only: seen once, a few or many times, or a class if the clone is expanded.

clone_size	v_call	j_call	d_call	cdr3_aa	cdr3_nt
.	TRBV12-5	TRBJ2-7	.	CASGLIGGGEQYF	TGTGCTAGTGGTTTGATAGGGGGGGGCGAGCAGTACTTC
.	TRBV11-2	TRBJ1-2	.	CASSLELYGYTF	TGTGCCAGCAGCTTAGAACTGTATGGCTACACCTTC
.	TRBV30	TRBJ2-3	TRBD1	CAWSPGQGTTDTQYF	TGTGCCTGGAGTCCCGGACAGGGGACGACAGATACGCAGTATTTT
.	TRBV18	TRBJ2-3	TRBD2	CASSPLLAGGITDTQYF	TGTGCCAGCTCACCATTGCTGGCGGGGGGTATCACAGATACGCAGTATTTT
.	TRBV18	TRBJ2-1	.	CASSNGLLVEQFF	TGTGCCAGCTCAAATGGACTCTTGGTCGAGCAGTTCTTC
.	TRBV5-1	TRBJ2-7	TRBD1	CASSASGTGPYEQYF	TGCGCCAGCAGCGCATCCGGGACAGGACCCTACGAGCAGTACTTC
.	TRBV27	TRBJ2-7	.	CASGRDREQYF	TGTGCCAGCGGGAGAGATCGTGAGCAGTACTTC
.	TRBV5-8	TRBJ2-1	TRBD1	CASSSTGSSYNEQFF	TGTGCCAGCAGCTCGACAGGGAGCTCCTACAATGAGCAGTTCTTC
once	TRBV6-5	TRBJ1-3	.	CASSYTHGDTIYF	TGTGCCAGCAGTTACACACATGGGGACACCATATATTTT
.	TRBV19	TRBJ1-5	TRBD1	CASSISTGQGIVDQPQHF	TGTGCCAGTAGTATAAGTACGGGACAGGGGATAGTAGATCAGCCCCAGCATTTT